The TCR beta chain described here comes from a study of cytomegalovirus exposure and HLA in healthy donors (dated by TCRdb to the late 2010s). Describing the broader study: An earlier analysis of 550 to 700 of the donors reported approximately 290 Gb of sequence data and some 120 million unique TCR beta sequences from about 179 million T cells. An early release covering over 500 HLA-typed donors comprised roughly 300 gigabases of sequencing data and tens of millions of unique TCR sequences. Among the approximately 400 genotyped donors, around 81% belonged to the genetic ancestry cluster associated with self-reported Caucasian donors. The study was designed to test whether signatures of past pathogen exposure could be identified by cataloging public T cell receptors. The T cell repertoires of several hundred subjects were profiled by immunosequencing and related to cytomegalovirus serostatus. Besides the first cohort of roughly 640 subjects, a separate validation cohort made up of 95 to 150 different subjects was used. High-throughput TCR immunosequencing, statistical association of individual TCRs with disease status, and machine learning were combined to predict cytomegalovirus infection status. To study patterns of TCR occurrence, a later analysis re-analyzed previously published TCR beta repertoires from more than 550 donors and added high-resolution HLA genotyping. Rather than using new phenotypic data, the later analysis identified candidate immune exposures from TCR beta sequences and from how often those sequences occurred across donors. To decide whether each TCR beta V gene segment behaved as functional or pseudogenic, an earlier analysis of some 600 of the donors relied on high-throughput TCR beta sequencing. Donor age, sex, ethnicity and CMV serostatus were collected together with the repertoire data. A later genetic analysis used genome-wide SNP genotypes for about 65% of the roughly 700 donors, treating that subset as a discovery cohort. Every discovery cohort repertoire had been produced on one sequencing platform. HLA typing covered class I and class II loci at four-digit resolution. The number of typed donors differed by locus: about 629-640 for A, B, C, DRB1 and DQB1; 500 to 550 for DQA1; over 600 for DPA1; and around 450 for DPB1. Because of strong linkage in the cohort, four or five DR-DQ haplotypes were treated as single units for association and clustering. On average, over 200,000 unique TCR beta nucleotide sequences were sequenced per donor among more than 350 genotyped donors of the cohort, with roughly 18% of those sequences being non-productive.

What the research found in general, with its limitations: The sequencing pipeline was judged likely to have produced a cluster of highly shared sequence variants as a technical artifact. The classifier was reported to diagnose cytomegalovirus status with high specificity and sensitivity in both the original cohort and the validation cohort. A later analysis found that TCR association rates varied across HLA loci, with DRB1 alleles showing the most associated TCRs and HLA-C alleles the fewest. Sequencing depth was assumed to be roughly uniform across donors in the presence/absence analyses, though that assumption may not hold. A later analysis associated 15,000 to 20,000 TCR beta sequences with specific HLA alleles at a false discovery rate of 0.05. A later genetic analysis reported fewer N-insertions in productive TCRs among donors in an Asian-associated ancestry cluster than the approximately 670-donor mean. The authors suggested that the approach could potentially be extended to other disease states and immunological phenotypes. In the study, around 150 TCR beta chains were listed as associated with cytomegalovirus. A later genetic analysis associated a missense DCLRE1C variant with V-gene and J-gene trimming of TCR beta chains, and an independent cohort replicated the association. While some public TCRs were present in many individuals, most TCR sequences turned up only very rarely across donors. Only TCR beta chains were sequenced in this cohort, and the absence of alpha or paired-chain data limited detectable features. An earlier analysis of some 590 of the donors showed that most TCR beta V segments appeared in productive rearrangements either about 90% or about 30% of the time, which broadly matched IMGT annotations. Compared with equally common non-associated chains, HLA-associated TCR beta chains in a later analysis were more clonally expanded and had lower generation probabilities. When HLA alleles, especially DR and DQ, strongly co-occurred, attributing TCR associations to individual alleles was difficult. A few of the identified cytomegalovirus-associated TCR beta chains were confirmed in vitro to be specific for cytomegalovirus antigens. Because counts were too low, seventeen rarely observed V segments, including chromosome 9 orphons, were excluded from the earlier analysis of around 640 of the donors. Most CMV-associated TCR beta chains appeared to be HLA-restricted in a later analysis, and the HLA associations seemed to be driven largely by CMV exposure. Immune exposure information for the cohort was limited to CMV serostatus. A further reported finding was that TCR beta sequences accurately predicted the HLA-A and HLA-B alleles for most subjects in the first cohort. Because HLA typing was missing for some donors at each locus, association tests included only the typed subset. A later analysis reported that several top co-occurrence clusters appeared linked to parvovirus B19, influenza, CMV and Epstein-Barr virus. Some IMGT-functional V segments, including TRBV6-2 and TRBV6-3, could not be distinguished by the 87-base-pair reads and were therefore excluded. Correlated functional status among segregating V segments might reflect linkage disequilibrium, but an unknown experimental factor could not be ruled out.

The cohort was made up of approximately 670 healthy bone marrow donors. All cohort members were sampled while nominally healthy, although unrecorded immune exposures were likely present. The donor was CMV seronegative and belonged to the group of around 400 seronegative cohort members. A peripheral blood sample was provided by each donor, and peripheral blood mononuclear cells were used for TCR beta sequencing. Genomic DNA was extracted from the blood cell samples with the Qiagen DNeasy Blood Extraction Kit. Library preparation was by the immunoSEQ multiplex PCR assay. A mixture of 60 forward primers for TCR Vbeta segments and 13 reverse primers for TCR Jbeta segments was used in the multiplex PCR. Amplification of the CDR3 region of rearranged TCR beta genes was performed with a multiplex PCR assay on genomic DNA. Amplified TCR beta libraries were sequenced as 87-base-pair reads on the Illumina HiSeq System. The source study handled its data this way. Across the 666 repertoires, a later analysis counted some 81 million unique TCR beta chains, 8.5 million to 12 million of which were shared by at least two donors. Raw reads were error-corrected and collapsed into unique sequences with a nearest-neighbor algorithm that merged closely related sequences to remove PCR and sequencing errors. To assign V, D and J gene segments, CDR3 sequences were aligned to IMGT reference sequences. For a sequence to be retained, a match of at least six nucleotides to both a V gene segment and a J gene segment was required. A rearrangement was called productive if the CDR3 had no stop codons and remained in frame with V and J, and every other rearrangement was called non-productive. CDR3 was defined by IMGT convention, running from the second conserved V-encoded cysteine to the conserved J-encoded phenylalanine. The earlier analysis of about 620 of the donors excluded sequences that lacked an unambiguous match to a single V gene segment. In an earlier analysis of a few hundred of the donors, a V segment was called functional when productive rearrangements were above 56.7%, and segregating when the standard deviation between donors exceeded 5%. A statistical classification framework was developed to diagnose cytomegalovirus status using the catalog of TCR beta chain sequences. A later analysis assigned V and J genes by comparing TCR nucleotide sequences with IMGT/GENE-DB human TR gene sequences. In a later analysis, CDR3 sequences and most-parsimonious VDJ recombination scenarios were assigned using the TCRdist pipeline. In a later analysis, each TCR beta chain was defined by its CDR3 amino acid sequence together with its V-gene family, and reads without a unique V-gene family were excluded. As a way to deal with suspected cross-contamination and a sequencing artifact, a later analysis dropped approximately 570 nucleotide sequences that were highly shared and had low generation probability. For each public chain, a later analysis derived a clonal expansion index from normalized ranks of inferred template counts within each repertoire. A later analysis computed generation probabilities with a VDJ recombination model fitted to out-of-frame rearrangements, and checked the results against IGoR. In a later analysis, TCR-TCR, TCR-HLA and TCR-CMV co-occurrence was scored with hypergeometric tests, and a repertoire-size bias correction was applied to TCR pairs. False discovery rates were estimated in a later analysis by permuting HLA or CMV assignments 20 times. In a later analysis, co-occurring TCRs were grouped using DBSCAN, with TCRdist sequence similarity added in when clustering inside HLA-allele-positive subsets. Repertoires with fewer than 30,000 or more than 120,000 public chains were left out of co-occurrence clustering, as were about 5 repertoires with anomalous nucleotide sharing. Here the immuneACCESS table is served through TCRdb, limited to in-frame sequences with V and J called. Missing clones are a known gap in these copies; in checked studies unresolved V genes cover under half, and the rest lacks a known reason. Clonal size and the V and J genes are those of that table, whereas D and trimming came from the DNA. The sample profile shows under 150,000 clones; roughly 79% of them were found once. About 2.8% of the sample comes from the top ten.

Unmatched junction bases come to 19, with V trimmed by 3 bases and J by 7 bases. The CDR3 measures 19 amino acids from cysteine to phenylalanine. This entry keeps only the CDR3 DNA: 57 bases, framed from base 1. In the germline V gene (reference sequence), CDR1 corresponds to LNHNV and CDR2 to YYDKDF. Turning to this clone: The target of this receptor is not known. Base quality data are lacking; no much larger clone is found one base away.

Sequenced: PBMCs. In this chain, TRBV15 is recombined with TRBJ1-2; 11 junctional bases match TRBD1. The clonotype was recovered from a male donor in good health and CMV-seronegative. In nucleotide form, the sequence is TGTGCCACCAGCAGCCCTACGCGGTGGACAGGGGGCGACGGAGGTGGCTACACCTTC. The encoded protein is CATSSPTRWTGGDGGGYTF.